The clone carrying this TCR beta chain was counted at least ten times. Exclusion followed for patients with uncontrolled infection, other autoimmune disease, pregnancy or lactation. The record originates from a study of T cells in Graves' hyperthyroidism and ophthalmopathy. The CDR3 extends over 18 amino acids. V lost 10 bases, J lost 6 bases, and 22 bases stayed unmatched. Germline V gives CDR1 MNHNS, CDR2 SASEGT. Regions amplified from RNA transcripts were the TCR beta CDR3 regions. During a first-round RT-PCR of the TCR CDR3, the HTBI primer set was used. TCRdb called the multiplex PCR reads again in MiXCR, with one record for every CDR3 protein. The repertoire holds approximately 380,000 distinct CDR3 sequences, with about 14% as singletons.

The chain combines TRBV6-1 with TRBJ2-2; TRBD2 agrees at 8 bases. Sample: blood. The sequence was obtained from a man aged 50 to 60 with Graves' ophthalmopathy. The DNA for the CDR3 is TGTGCCACTAACAGAAGGGGGGGTAGCGGGAAGTTGGCCGGGGAGCTGTTTTTT. The encoded protein is CATNRRGGSGKLAGELFF.